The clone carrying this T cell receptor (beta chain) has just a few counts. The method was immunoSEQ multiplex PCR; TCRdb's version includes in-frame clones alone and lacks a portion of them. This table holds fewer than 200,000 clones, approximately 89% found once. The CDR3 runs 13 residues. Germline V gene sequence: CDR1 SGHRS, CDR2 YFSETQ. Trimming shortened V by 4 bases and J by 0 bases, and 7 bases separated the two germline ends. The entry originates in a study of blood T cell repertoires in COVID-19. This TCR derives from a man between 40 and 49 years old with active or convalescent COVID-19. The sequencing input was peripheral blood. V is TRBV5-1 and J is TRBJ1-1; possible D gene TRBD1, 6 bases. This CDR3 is CASSPGVNTEAFF. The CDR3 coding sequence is TGCGCCAGCAGCCCAGGGGTGAACACTGAAGCTTTCTTT.